The 18 T cell receptor beta chains below come from one sample, sequenced in a study of shared clonotypes between healthy human individuals. Method: immunoSEQ multiplex PCR; TCRdb's copy keeps in-frame clones and lacks some. The sample has over a million clones; around 95% are singletons. Material: naive CD4+ T cells sorted from blood. As for subset: CD45RA+ positively selected. The receptors derive from a man aged 25 to 45 in good health.

On this clone itself: Other nucleotide sequences from this sample produce the same CDR3. The rearrangement uses TRBV28 and TRBJ2-7; D is uncertain. This CDR3 contains 11 residues. V lost 4 bases, J lost 4 bases, and 5 bases lay in between. Germline CDR1 and CDR2: MDHEN and SYDVKM. The CDR3 spells CASSSHYEQYF. The DNA for the CDR3 is TGTGCCAGCAGTTCCCATTACGAGCAGTACTTC.

The chain is built from TRBV7-2 and TRBJ2-1; the D is unclear. The CDR3 spans 13 residues. The germline gives CDR1 SGHTA, CDR2 FQGNSA. V was clipped by 5 bases and J by 3 bases, with 8 bases between them. The CDR3 here is CASSPGFYNEQFF. CDR3 bases: TGTGCCAGCAGCCCTGGGTTCTACAATGAGCAGTTCTTC.

J is TRBJ2-5 and V is TRBV10-2, with 10 nucleotides matching TRBD2. The CDR3 contains 18 residues. CDR1 and CDR2 (germline): WSHSY, SAAADI. V gave up 0 bases and J gave up 4 bases; unmatched junction bases: 11. CDR3 DNA: TGCGCCAGCAGTGAGTCTCTTGGGGCTAGCGGGAGTCGAGAGACCCAGTACTTC. Its translation: CASSESLGASGSRETQYF.

J is TRBJ2-7 and V is TRBV9; D remains ambiguous. The germline V gene has CDR1 SGDLS and CDR2 YYNGEE. V lost 0 bases, J lost 3 bases, and 13 bases lay in between. The CDR3 contains 15 residues. This CDR3 is CASSVAAIPLYEQYF. The CDR3, as DNA: TGTGCCAGCAGCGTAGCAGCGATCCCCCTCTACGAGCAGTACTTC.

This chain links TRBV11-3 with TRBJ2-7; TRBD2 is a possible D gene (5 bases). This CDR3 contains 13 residues. Germline V gives CDR1 SGHNT, CDR2 YENEEA. V lost 5 bases and J 5 bases, leaving 13 bases between the germline ends. CDR3 region: CASSRPDGNEQYF. DNA of the CDR3: TGTGCCAGCAGCCGCCCGGACGGGAACGAGCAGTACTTC.

The chain employs TRBV6-5 and TRBJ1-1; D gene ambiguous. Germline CDR1 MNHEY, CDR2 SVGAGI. Deletions cut 1 base from V and 11 bases from J, with 8 bases between. The CDR3 length is 11 residues. The CDR3 bases are TGTGCCAGCAGTTACTGGGGTGTCGCTTTCTTT. As protein: CASSYWGVAFF.

J is TRBJ2-1 and V is TRBV12-5; D gene uncertain. Trimming shortened V by 6 bases and J by 4 bases, and 7 bases separated the two germline ends. Germline CDR1 is LGHNT and CDR2 is FRNRAP. The CDR3 loop spans 12 amino acids. The CDR3 reads CASGRIYNEQFF. In nucleotides, the CDR3 is TGTGCTAGTGGCCGAATATACAATGAGCAGTTCTTC.

The chain joins TRBV5-4 to TRBJ2-1; 7 bases align to TRBD2. The V and J ends lost 0 bases and 3 bases, in that order; junction bases with no gene match: 3. CDR1 SGHNT and CDR2 YYREEE come from the germline V gene (reference sequence). CDR3 length: 15 residues. The CDR3 region has the DNA TGTGCCAGCAGCTTGGAGAGCGGGATCTACAATGAGCAGTTCTTC. It yields the protein CASSLESGIYNEQFF. Variable domain in full (rest from reference TRBV5-4 and TRBJ2-1): ETGVTQSPTHLIKTRGQQVTLRCSSQSGHNTVSWYQQALGQGPQFIFQYYREEENGRGNFPPRFSGLQFPNYSSELNVNALELDDSALYLCASSLESGIYNEQFFGPGTRLTVL.

The chain is built from TRBV18 and TRBJ1-1; 9 bases line up with TRBD1. The germline V gene encodes CDR1 KGHSH and CDR2 LQKENI. V was clipped by 4 bases and J by 2 bases; unmatched bases: 8. The CDR3 is 16 amino acids. CDR3 amino acids: CASSLYGDRANTEAFF. Written as DNA, the CDR3 is TGTGCCAGCTCACTCTACGGGGACAGGGCCAACACTGAAGCTTTCTTT.

The CDR3 is CASSLVSSVYNEQFF. DNA of the CDR3: TGTGCCAGCAGCTTAGTATCTTCAGTCTACAATGAGCAGTTCTTC. V and J are TRBV7-2 and TRBJ2-1; D is uncertain. This CDR3 is 15 amino acids long. From germline, CDR1 is SGHTA and CDR2 FQGNSA. V lost 1 base, J lost 3 bases, and 10 bases lay in between.

This clone was seen just once. The J gene is TRBJ2-1, the V gene TRBV10-3, with 9 bases aligning to TRBD1. Germline V gene sequence: CDR1 ENHRY, CDR2 SYGVKD. V lost 6 bases to trimming and J lost 4 bases; unmatched junction nucleotides: 13. This CDR3 has 17 residues. Here the CDR3 DNA reads TGTGCCATCAGAGGTCTTGGGACAGGGAAACGGTACAATGAGCAGTTCTTC. Amino acid sequence: CAIRGLGTGKRYNEQFF.

The V call is TRBV7-8, the J call TRBJ2-3, with D perhaps given as TRBD1 or TRBD2 (5 bases each). Trimming pared 4 bases from V and 6 bases from J, leaving 23 bases between. CDR1 and CDR2 from the germline V gene are SGHVS and FQNEAQ. The CDR3 sequence is 17 residues long. CDR3 DNA sequence: TGTGCCAGCAGCTCTGCCGGGGCCTCGCCCCTGGTTGATACGCAGTATTTT. It translates to CASSSAGASPLVDTQYF.

This chain links TRBV19 with TRBJ2-1, with D perhaps matching TRBD2 (6 bases). The CDR3 is made up of 14 amino acids. Trimming cost V 9 bases and J 0 bases, with 12 bases left between them. The V gene's germline CDR1 is LNHDA and CDR2 SQIVND (reference sequence). CDR3 nucleotide sequence: TGTGCCAGCGCGGTGCGGGACTCCTACAATGAGCAGTTCTTC. Translated: CASAVRDSYNEQFF.

The rearrangement joins TRBV28 to TRBJ1-5; TRBD1 matches 7 bases. The V gene's germline CDR1 is MDHEN and CDR2 SYDVKM. The CDR3 sequence is 16 residues long. The V and J ends lost 2 bases and 2 bases, in that order; junction bases with no gene match: 6. This CDR3 is CASSLGGTVGNQPQHF. The CDR3, as DNA: TGTGCCAGCAGTTTAGGTGGGACAGTCGGCAATCAGCCCCAGCATTTT. Full variable domain (outside the CDR3, taken from reference TRBV28 and TRBJ1-5): DVKVTQSSRYLVKRTGEKVFLECVQDMDHENMFWYRQDPGLGLRLIYFSYDVKMKEKGDIPEGYSVSREKKERFSLILESASTNQTSMYLCASSLGGTVGNQPQHFGDGTRLSIL.

The rearrangement uses TRBV18 and TRBJ2-7, with unresolved D. The CDR3 length is 14 residues. The V gene's germline CDR1 is KGHSH and CDR2 LQKENI. Trimming stripped 6 bases from V and 2 bases from J, with 14 bases between. This CDR3 is CASSPRQVAYEQYF. DNA of the CDR3: TGTGCCAGCTCCCCTCGGCAGGTCGCCTACGAGCAGTACTTC.

The chain is built from TRBV7-8 and TRBJ2-5, with TRBD1 matching over 7 bases. V lost 5 bases, J lost 5 bases, and 17 bases stayed unmatched. This CDR3 is built from 17 residues. Germline V gene sequence: CDR1 SGHVS, CDR2 FQNEAQ. CDR3 loop: CASSLSYNNRGGETQYF. CDR3 nucleotides: TGTGCCAGCAGCCTATCGTATAACAACAGGGGCGGGGAGACCCAGTACTTC.

Regarding this clone: This specimen includes other DNA sequences encoding the same CDR3. This chain links TRBV9 with TRBJ2-2; 11 bases map to TRBD2. Per germline, CDR1 SGDLS and CDR2 YYNGEE. V shed 0 bases and J 5 bases; nucleotides not matched to a gene: 3. CDR3 length: 16 residues. Here the CDR3 reads CASSVVTSGSTGELFF. DNA of the CDR3: TGTGCCAGCAGCGTAGTAACTAGCGGGAGTACCGGGGAGCTGTTTTTT.

This chain joins TRBV11-2 and TRBJ1-3; D not certain. Trimming shortened V by 5 bases and J by 10 bases, and 21 bases separated the two germline ends. Germline lookup yields CDR1 SGHAT and CDR2 FQNNGV. The CDR3 is 15 amino acids. DNA of the CDR3: TGTGCCAGCAGCCCCGGTGACAAGCCCCCGCGAACCATATATTTT. Translated, it gives CASSPGDKPPRTIYF.